This entry concerns a single T cell receptor (beta chain). The junction had 4 bases not matched to a gene; V was cut back by 2 bases and J by 3 bases. The CDR3 contains 15 residues. Germline values: CDR1 KGHSH, CDR2 LQKENI. Authors' processing steps: Reference gene primer amplification gave nucleated cell count estimates. Assay used: immunoSEQ multiplex PCR; TCRdb lists only in-frame clones, some missing. V, J and clone size were drawn from that table, and D and trimming were deduced from the DNA. The table has some 240,000 clones, about four fifths seen once. In Seattle, patients joined the study during active infection and were tracked longitudinally. The data were obtained in a study of blood T cell repertoires in COVID-19.

Material for sequencing was peripheral blood. The V and J genes are TRBV18 and TRBJ1-2, with 9 bases aligning to TRBD1. The clonotype originates from a woman aged 80 or over with COVID-19, enrolled during active disease. The CDR3 nucleotides read TGTGCCAGCTCACCATCACAGGGGGCTGACTATGGCTACACCTTC. Its translation: CASSPSQGADYGYTF.